These 27 T cell receptor beta chains came from one sample sequenced in a study of cytomegalovirus exposure and HLA in healthy donors (dated by TCRdb to about 2017). Receptor amplification or capture employed the immunoSEQ multiplex PCR assay. The multiplex PCR relied on a mix of 60 forward primers for TCR Vbeta segments and 13 reverse primers for TCR Jbeta segments. TCRdb took this table from immuneACCESS and kept in-frame rearrangements with V and J called. Such tables lack part of the clones; where checked against another copy, unresolved V genes explain under half of the gap, and the rest is unexplained. Within this sample are 110,000 or so clones, with around 73% of them counted one time only. The ten top clones hold roughly 5.9% of the sample. The sequenced sample consisted of PBMCs. The source of these receptors is a woman aged 25 to 39 in good health and CMV-seropositive.

V gene TRBV7-9 combines with J gene TRBJ2-1, with D possibly matching TRBD2 (5 bases). The CDR3 loop spans 15 amino acids. The V end was cut by 5 bases, the J end by 12 bases, with 23 bases between. CDR1 is SEHNR and CDR2 is FQNEAQ in the germline V gene (reference sequence). The CDR3 DNA reads TGTGCCAGCAGCAAAGTTGGAGGTAGCCCGCTCGGGCAGTTCTTC. It is translated as CASSKVGGSPLGQFF.

The sample holds one count of this clone. The chain combines TRBV27 with TRBJ2-7; 8 nucleotides align to TRBD1. Losses at the gene ends were 3 bases for V and 5 bases for J; bases not matched to a gene: 6. The germline CDR1 and CDR2 sequences are MNHEY and SMNVEV (reference sequence). The CDR3 has 14 amino acids. In DNA form, the CDR3 reads TGTGCCAGCAGTTTGACAGGGGTACCGAACGAGCAGTACTTC. Its translation is CASSLTGVPNEQYF.

CDR3: CASSSLAGGLNEQFF. DNA of the CDR3: TGCGCCAGCAGCTCCCTAGCGGGAGGGCTCAATGAGCAGTTCTTC. The rearrangement links TRBV5-1 to TRBJ2-1; 12 nucleotides line up with TRBD2. Germline CDR1 and CDR2: SGHRS and YFSETQ. The CDR3 is 15 residues long. With 3 bases clipped from V and 6 bases from J, the junction kept 4 bases outside the gene matches.

Worth noting for this clone: The sample has other DNA sequences that encode this CDR3 too. The chain is built from TRBV25-1 and TRBJ1-1, with 10 nucleotides matching TRBD1. Germline lookup yields CDR1 MGHDK and CDR2 SYGVNS. This CDR3 is built from 16 residues. The junction had 14 bases not matched to a gene; V was cut back by 10 bases and J by 3 bases. As DNA, the CDR3 is TGTGCCACCCAGGCCCCGGGACAGGGGATGTACACTGAAGCTTTCTTT. Protein sequence: CATQAPGQGMYTEAFF.

Only a few counts were recorded for this clone. The chain combines TRBV9 with TRBJ2-7; 10 bases match TRBD1. Germline V gives CDR1 SGDLS, CDR2 YYNGEE. Germline trimming cut 5 bases from V and 4 bases from J; bases unmatched to any gene: 9. The CDR3 runs 15 residues. This CDR3 reads CASSQMGTGVYEQYF. For the CDR3, the DNA is TGTGCCAGCAGTCAAATGGGGACAGGGGTTTACGAGCAGTACTTC.

The V gene is TRBV2, the J gene TRBJ1-1; 11 bases match TRBD1. Germline values: CDR1 SNHLY, CDR2 FYNNEI. Germline trimming cut 5 bases from V and 11 bases from J; bases unmatched to any gene: 10. The CDR3 extends over 14 amino acids. CDR3 nucleotide sequence: TGTGCCAGCAGTAGAGAGAAGGGGGACAGGGGGGCTTTCTTT. This translates into CASSREKGDRGAFF.

The chain uses TRBV7-8 and TRBJ2-7; 8 bases match TRBD2. The J segment lost 2 bases and the V segment lost 5 bases, leaving 8 bases of the junction unmatched. The CDR3 extends over 15 amino acids. The germline V gene has CDR1 SGHVS and CDR2 FQNEAQ. CDR3 protein: CASSAQAGDTYEQYF. The CDR3 nucleotides read TGTGCCAGCAGCGCCCAAGCGGGGGATACCTACGAGCAGTACTTC.

J is TRBJ2-1 and V is TRBV6-1, with 8 positions matching TRBD2. The CDR3 extends over 15 amino acids. Germline V gene data show CDR1 as MNHNS and CDR2 as SASEGT. Trimming at V came to 0 bases and at J to 6 bases, leaving 4 bases not matched to a gene. The DNA for the CDR3 is TGTGCCAGCAGTGAAGCACCGAGCGGGGGCAATGAGCAGTTCTTC. As protein: CASSEAPSGGNEQFF.

This clone was seen a single time. The CDR3 region has the DNA TGTGCCAGCAGCAAAGTGGGCTTTGCGGGAGACACAGATACGCAGTATTTT. It encodes CASSKVGFAGDTDTQYF. The rearrangement links TRBV21-1 to TRBJ2-3; the table's D gene call, TRBD2, was not cross checked with the DNA. TRBV21-1 is listed as a pseudogene. The CDR3 runs to 17 residues.

The gene calls are TRBV30 and TRBJ1-2; 8 nucleotides line up with TRBD1. Germline CDR1 is GTSNPN and CDR2 is SVGIG (reference sequence). CDR3 length: 15 amino acids. V lost 1 base and J lost 5; bases outside the gene matches: 9. The DNA for the CDR3 is TGTGCCTGGAGTGAGGGCAGGGGGCAACTTTATGGCTACACCTTC. Translating gives CAWSEGRGQLYGYTF. The variable domain in full, completed from reference TRBV30 and TRBJ1-2, reads SQTIHQWPATLVQPVGSPLSLECTVEGTSNPNLYWYRQAAGRGLQLLFYSVGIGQISSEVPQNLSASRPQDRQFILSSKKLLLSDSGFYLCAWSEGRGQLYGYTFGSGTRLTVV.

This sequence joins TRBV18 and TRBJ2-7, with 9 nucleotides matching TRBD2. Germline lookup yields CDR1 KGHSH and CDR2 LQKENI. The CDR3 totals 13 residues. The CDR3 sequence: CAGAGGISYEQYF. The CDR3 DNA follows: TGTGCTGGAGCGGGGGGAATCTCCTACGAGCAGTACTTC.

V and J are TRBV19 and TRBJ1-1, with D tentatively TRBD1 (6 bases). CDR3 length: 12 residues. CDR1 is LNHDA and CDR2 is SQIVND in the germline V gene (reference sequence). Trimming pared 8 bases from V and 2 bases from J, leaving 9 bases between. CDR3 residues: CASVGGNTEAFF. CDR3 in DNA: TGTGCCAGTGTAGGGGGAAACACTGAAGCTTTCTTT.

CDR3 protein: CSVEDPRDTSYGYTF. CDR3 coding DNA: TGCAGCGTTGAAGATCCTAGGGACACCTCCTATGGCTACACCTTC. This chain joins TRBV29-1 and TRBJ1-2; possibly TRBD1 for D (6 bases). CDR3 size: 15 residues. Looked up from germline, CDR1 is SQVTM and CDR2 is ANQGSEA. V was trimmed by 0 bases and J by 4 bases, leaving 15 bases between them.

The chain joins TRBV30 to TRBJ1-1; TRBD1 might be the D (5 bases). The CDR3 covers 14 residues. Trimming left V 2 bases short and J 0 bases short, with 10 bases between. CDR1 and CDR2 from the germline V gene are GTSNPN and SVGIG (reference sequence). The DNA of the CDR3 is TGTGCCTGGAGTATACAGGTGATGAACACTGAAGCTTTCTTT. Protein: CAWSIQVMNTEAFF.

The rearrangement uses TRBV27 and TRBJ2-5; D is possibly TRBD2 (6 bases). Germline CDR1 reads MNHEY; CDR2 reads SMNVEV (reference sequence). Trimming stripped 7 bases from V and 1 base from J, with 16 bases between. CDR3 length: 15 amino acids. Here the CDR3 reads CASTRSIAVQETQYF. CDR3 DNA sequence: TGTGCCAGCACCCGAAGTATAGCGGTCCAAGAGACCCAGTACTTC.

About this clone itself: A junction end diverges from the germline sequence, so it may reflect a read error. This sequence joins TRBV7-7 and TRBJ2-1, with TRBD1 as a possible D gene (6 bases). Germline CDR1 and CDR2: SSHAT and FNYEAQ (reference sequence). This CDR3 spans 18 amino acids. CDR3 sequence (DNA): TGTGCTAGCAGCTTAGCTGGTTTTGGCTTTGGACAGCACAATGAGCAGTTCTTC. Protein sequence: CASSLAGFGFGQHNEQFF.

The chain has TRBV7-8 and TRBJ1-5; a weak D match, TRBD1 (5 bases). V gave up 1 base and J gave up 6 bases, with 16 bases separating them. This CDR3 region has 16 residues. Germline CDR1 reads SGHVS; CDR2 reads FQNEAQ. The CDR3 is CASSLDRLGGSQPQHF. In nucleotides, the CDR3 is TGTGCCAGCAGCTTAGACCGGCTGGGGGGTAGTCAGCCCCAGCATTTT.

This chain connects TRBV18 to TRBJ2-7; 9 nucleotides align to TRBD1. The CDR3 is 13 residues long. Germline V lookup: CDR1 KGHSH, CDR2 LQKENI. V shed 8 bases and J 4 bases; nucleotides not matched to a gene: 6. CDR3 loop: CASQPGQGYEQYF. For the CDR3, the DNA is TGTGCCAGCCAACCGGGACAGGGTTACGAGCAGTACTTC.

A remark on this clone: One junction end does not reproduce the germline sequence, and a read error may be involved. The rearrangement joins TRBV7-9 to TRBJ1-4; no reliable D call. The germline gives CDR1 SEHNR, CDR2 FQNEAQ (reference sequence). The CDR3 extends over 12 amino acids. CDR3 sequence: CSSSLGREKLFF. CDR3 DNA sequence: TGTTCCAGCAGCTTAGGGAGAGAAAAACTGTTTTTT.

The chain has TRBV2 and TRBJ1-3, with 7 bases fitting TRBD1. Germline V gene lookup returns CDR1 SNHLY and CDR2 FYNNEI. Trimming took 7 bases from V and 8 from J; bases not matched to a gene: 5. CDR3 length: 12 residues. This CDR3 is CASTDRVYTIYF. CDR3 coding DNA: TGTGCCAGCACCGACAGGGTGTACACCATATATTTT.

This chain uses TRBV9 with TRBJ2-2; TRBD1 agrees at 7 bases. The CDR3 runs to 17 residues. The germline V gene encodes CDR1 SGDLS and CDR2 YYNGEE. J lost 5 bases, V lost 0 bases, and 10 bases had no gene match. The CDR3 spells CASSVDDRAKGTGELFF. In nucleotides, the CDR3 is TGTGCCAGCAGCGTAGACGACAGGGCCAAGGGGACCGGGGAGCTGTTTTTT. Full variable domain (rest looked up from reference TRBV9 and TRBJ2-2): DSGVTQTPKHLITATGQRVTLRCSPRSGDLSVYWYQQSLDQGLQFLIQYYNGEERAKGNILERFSAQQFPDLHSELNLSSLELGDSALYFCASSVDDRAKGTGELFFGEGSRLTVL.

The gene calls are TRBV7-9 and TRBJ1-5, with TRBD1 identical over 7 bases. The germline V gene has CDR1 SEHNR and CDR2 FQNEAQ (reference sequence). The V gene end was trimmed by 1 base and the J gene end by 1 base; junction bases not matched to a gene: 1. The CDR3 length is 15 residues. CDR3 amino acids: CASSLGGQSNQPQHF. CDR3 DNA: TGTGCCAGCAGCTTAGGGGGACAGAGCAATCAGCCCCAGCATTTT.

This clone was counted between two and nine times. The CDR3 DNA sequence: TGTGCCAGCAGCTCCAATTTAGACAATGAGCAGTTCTTC. Its protein is CASSSNLDNEQFF. The genes are TRBV25-1 and TRBJ2-1, with unresolved D. V dropped 6 bases and J dropped 5 bases, with 11 bases sitting between them. This CDR3 region has 13 residues. Germline CDR1 is MGHDK and CDR2 is SYGVNS.

The chain uses TRBV19 and TRBJ1-1; no clear D gene. The ends were cut back, 5 bases at V and 1 base at J, with 11 bases in the middle. Germline CDR1 and CDR2: LNHDA and SQIVND (reference sequence). This CDR3 is built from 14 residues. CDR3 protein: CASSSRGENTEAFF. The CDR3 DNA is TGTGCCAGTAGTTCGCGGGGAGAGAACACTGAAGCTTTCTTT.

The rearrangement links TRBV30 to TRBJ2-7, with 10 bases lining up with TRBD2. This CDR3 is built from 15 residues. V trimming: 4 bases; J trimming: 1 base; junction bases outside the gene matches: 7. Germline V CDR1 and CDR2: GTSNPN, SVGIG (reference sequence). For the CDR3, the DNA is TGTGCCTGGACCTATAGCGGGGGGTGGTCCTACGAGCAGTACTTC. Its translation is CAWTYSGGWSYEQYF.

This clone appeared once. The V call is TRBV18, the J call TRBJ2-1; 7 bases agree with TRBD2. Trimming took 1 base from V and 5 from J; bases not matched to a gene: 5. The germline V gene encodes CDR1 KGHSH and CDR2 LQKENI. The CDR3 extends over 15 amino acids. This CDR3 reads CASSPLSGQDNEQFF. The CDR3 bases are TGTGCCAGCTCACCACTTAGCGGGCAGGACAATGAGCAGTTCTTC.

This chain joins TRBV19 and TRBJ1-5, with D unclear. V lost 4 bases, J lost 5 bases, and 12 bases lay in between. Germline loops: CDR1 LNHDA, CDR2 SQIVND (reference sequence). This CDR3 spans 14 amino acids. The DNA for the CDR3 is TGTGCCAGTAGTAGGGCGGGGAATGATCAGCCCCAGCATTTT. Amino acid sequence: CASSRAGNDQPQHF.